The 12 T cell receptor beta chains below all came from one sample that was sequenced in a study of cytomegalovirus exposure and HLA in healthy donors. With 60 Vbeta and 13 Jbeta primers, the PCR was carried out. Some clones are missing from TCRdb's copy, which holds only in-frame ones; the method was immunoSEQ multiplex PCR. This sample has 100,000 to 150,000 clones, with roughly 75% found just once. The specimen sequenced was PBMCs. These TCRs come from a man aged 30 to 39 in good health and CMV-seropositive.

This chain links TRBV4-1 with TRBJ2-5; TRBD2 might be the D (7 bases). The end of the DNA fits TRBJ2-7 better, so the J call may be wrong. This CDR3 is built from 16 residues. Germline CDR1 MGHRA, CDR2 YSYEKL. The CDR3 reads CASSHLRGAGRYEQYF. The DNA of the CDR3 is TGCGCCAGCAGCCACCTCCGGGGGGCGGGAAGGTACGAGCAGTACTTC.

This clone has just a few counts. The chain recombines TRBV5-6 with TRBJ2-4; 8 positions agree with TRBD2. Germline V gene lookup returns CDR1 SGHDT and CDR2 YYEEEE. The trim removed 7 bases at V and 2 bases at J, leaving 5 bases unmatched. The CDR3 loop spans 14 amino acids. The CDR3 loop is CASGSGITKNIQYF. CDR3 nucleotides: TGTGCCAGCGGTAGCGGGATAACCAAAAACATTCAGTACTTC.

The rearrangement uses TRBV6-5 and TRBJ1-1; a possible D gene is TRBD1 (6 bases). Germline CDR1 and CDR2: MNHEY and SVGAGI. V was trimmed by 9 bases and J by 4 bases, leaving 15 bases between them. This CDR3 region has 13 residues. The CDR3 DNA reads as TGTGCCAGTTTCGCAGGGGTGCTCACTGAAGCTTTCTTT. Translated: CASFAGVLTEAFF.

The table lists this clone with a count of one. The chain has TRBV28 and TRBJ1-4; D is unresolved. This CDR3 region has 11 residues. The V and J ends lost 5 bases and 5 bases respectively, with 3 bases between them. Germline CDR1 MDHEN, CDR2 SYDVKM. CDR3 nucleotides: TGTGCCAGCAGTCCAAATGAAAAACTGTTTTTT. This codes for CASSPNEKLFF.

The gene calls are TRBV5-5 and TRBJ1-3, with 8 bases that match TRBD1. Germline CDR1 and CDR2: SGHKS and YYEKEE (reference sequence). The CDR3 length is 19 residues. V gave up 5 bases and J gave up 0 bases; unmatched junction bases: 16. The CDR3: CASRRIHLQTGGSGNTIYF. Written as DNA, the CDR3 is TGTGCCAGCAGACGAATTCACCTTCAAACAGGGGGCTCTGGAAACACCATATATTTT.

The chain has TRBV30 and TRBJ1-5; TRBD1 matches 9 bases. Trimming cost V 4 bases and J 6 bases; bases outside gene matches: 4. The CDR3 is made up of 13 amino acids. CDR1 is GTSNPN, CDR2 SVGIG, per germline (reference sequence). The CDR3 coding sequence is TGTGCCTGGAAACAGGGGGCAGGTCAGCCCCAGCATTTT. Translation: CAWKQGAGQPQHF.

The chain is built from TRBV2 and TRBJ2-1, with a tentative D call TRBD1 (5 bases). This CDR3 region has 15 residues. The V and J ends lost 4 bases and 2 bases respectively, with 12 bases between them. Germline V gene sequence: CDR1 SNHLY, CDR2 FYNNEI. The CDR3 is CASSVRQGPYNEQFF. The CDR3 nucleotides read TGTGCCAGCAGTGTAAGGCAGGGCCCCTACAATGAGCAGTTCTTC.

The V gene is TRBV6-9, the J gene TRBJ1-4; 7 bases line up with TRBD1. The CDR3 totals 14 residues. CDR1 and CDR2 from the germline V gene are MNHGY and SVAAGI. V trimming: 6 bases; J trimming: 3 bases; junction bases outside the gene matches: 4. The CDR3 bases are TGTGCCAGCAGCCTGACAGGGTCTAATGAAAAACTGTTTTTT. It specifies CASSLTGSNEKLFF.

The chain combines TRBV19 with TRBJ2-6; 9 positions agree with TRBD1. V gave up 4 bases and J gave up 0 bases; unmatched junction bases: 7. Germline-derived CDR1 and CDR2 are LNHDA and SQIVND (reference sequence). The CDR3 has 18 residues. CDR3 DNA: TGTGCCAGTAGTAATACCGGGACAGGGCGCTCTGGGGCCAACGTCCTGACTTTC. Translating it yields CASSNTGTGRSGANVLTF.

This chain joins TRBV19 and TRBJ2-2; a weak D match, TRBD2 (6 bases). Trimming removed 2 bases at V and 4 bases at J, with 11 bases between. Per germline, CDR1 LNHDA and CDR2 SQIVND (reference sequence). The length of the CDR3 is 15 residues. The CDR3 protein is CASSIWEARTGELFF. CDR3 nucleotide sequence: TGTGCCAGTAGTATATGGGAGGCCCGCACCGGGGAGCTGTTTTTT.

The J gene is TRBJ2-1, the V gene TRBV29-1; tentatively, D is TRBD2 (6 bases). The germline V and J ends were trimmed by 7 bases and 5 bases, with 12 bases remaining between them. CDR1 is SQVTM, CDR2 ANQGSEA, per germline. The length of the CDR3 is 12 residues. Written as DNA, the CDR3 is TGCAGCGCAATTAGCGGAAACAATGAGCAGTTCTTC. This translates into CSAISGNNEQFF.

The chain is built from TRBV19 and TRBJ2-1; 11 bases line up with TRBD2. This CDR3 spans 14 amino acids. V was clipped by 10 bases and J by 4 bases; unmatched bases: 6. Germline V CDR1 and CDR2: LNHDA, SQIVND (reference sequence). Written as DNA, the CDR3 is TGTGCCACAGCCAGGACTAGCGGGTACAATGAGCAGTTCTTC. This gives the protein CATARTSGYNEQFF. Full variable domain (missing parts from reference TRBV19 and TRBJ2-1): DGGITQSPKYLFRKEGQNVTLSCEQNLNHDAMYWYRQDPGQGLRLIYYSQIVNDFQKGDIAEGYSVSREKKESFPLTVTSAQKNPTAFYLCATARTSGYNEQFFGPGTRLTVL.